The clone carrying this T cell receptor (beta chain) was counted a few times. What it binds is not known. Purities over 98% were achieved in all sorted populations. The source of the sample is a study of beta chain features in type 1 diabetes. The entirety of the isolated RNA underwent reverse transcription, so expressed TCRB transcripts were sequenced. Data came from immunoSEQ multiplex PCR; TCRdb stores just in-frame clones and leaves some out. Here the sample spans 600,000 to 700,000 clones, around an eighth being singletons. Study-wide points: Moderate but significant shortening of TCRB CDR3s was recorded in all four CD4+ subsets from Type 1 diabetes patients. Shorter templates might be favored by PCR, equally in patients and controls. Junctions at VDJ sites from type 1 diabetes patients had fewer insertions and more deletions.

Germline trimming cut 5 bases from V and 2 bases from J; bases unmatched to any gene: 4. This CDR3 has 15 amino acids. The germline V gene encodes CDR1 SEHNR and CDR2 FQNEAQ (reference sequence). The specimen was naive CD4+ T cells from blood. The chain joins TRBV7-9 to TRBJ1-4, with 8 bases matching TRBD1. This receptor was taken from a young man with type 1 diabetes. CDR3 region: CASSPWDRTNEKLFF. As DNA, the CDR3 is TGTGCCAGCAGCCCCTGGGACAGGACTAATGAAAAACTGTTTTTT. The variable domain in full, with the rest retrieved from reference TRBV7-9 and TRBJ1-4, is DTGVSQNPRHKITKRGQNVTFRCDPISEHNRLYWYRQTLGQGPEFLTYFQNEAQLEKSRLLSDRFSAERPKGSFSTLEIQRTEQGDSAMYLCASSPWDRTNEKLFFGSGTQLSVL.